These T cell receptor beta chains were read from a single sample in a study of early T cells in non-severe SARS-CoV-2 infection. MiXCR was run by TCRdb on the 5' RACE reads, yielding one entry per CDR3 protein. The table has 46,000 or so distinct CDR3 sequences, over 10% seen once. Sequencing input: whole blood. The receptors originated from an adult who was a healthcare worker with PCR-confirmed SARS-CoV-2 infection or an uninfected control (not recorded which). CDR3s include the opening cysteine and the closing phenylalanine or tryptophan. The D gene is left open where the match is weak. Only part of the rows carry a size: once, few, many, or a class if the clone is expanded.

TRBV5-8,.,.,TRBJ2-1,TGTGCCAGCAGCTTGGTCGCGGCCAGGTTGTACAATGAGCAGTTCTTC,CASSLVAARLYNEQFF
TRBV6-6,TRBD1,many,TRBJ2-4,TGTGCCAGCAGTTACAGGACAGGGACCAAAAACATTCAGTACTTC,CASSYRTGTKNIQYF
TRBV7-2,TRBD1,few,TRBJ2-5,TGTGCCAGCAGCCGGGACAGGGGTGAGACCCAGTACTTC,CASSRDRGETQYF
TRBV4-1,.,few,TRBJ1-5,TGCGCCAGCAGCACCCGACAGATTTCAGGTCAGCCCCAGCATTTT,CASSTRQISGQPQHF
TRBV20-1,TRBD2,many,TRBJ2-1,TGCAGTGCTAGCACCGGGACTAGCGAATACAATGAGCAGTTCTTC,CSASTGTSEYNEQFF
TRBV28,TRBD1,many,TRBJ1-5,TGTGCCAGCACCGGGACAGGGGGCCGGTATCAGCCCCAGCATTTT,CASTGTGGRYQPQHF
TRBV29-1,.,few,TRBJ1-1,TGCAGCGCGGGGGCTCGGGGAGCTTTCTTT,CSAGARGAFF
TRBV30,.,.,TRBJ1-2,TGTGCCTGGAACGACGGGGTAAACTATGGCTACACCTTC,CAWNDGVNYGYTF
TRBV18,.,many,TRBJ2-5,TGTGCCAGCTCACCGGAGCAAGAGACCCAGTACTTC,CASSPEQETQYF
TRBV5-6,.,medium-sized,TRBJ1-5,TGTGCCAGCAGCTTCAGCGTCGATGGGAATCAGCCCCAGCATTTT,CASSFSVDGNQPQHF
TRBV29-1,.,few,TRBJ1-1,TGCAGCGTTAAAGGGGAAACTGAAGCTTTCTTT,CSVKGETEAFF
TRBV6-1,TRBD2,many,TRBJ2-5,TGTGCCAGCAGTGAGGGACTAGCGGGGGGGATGGAAGAGACCCAGTACTTC,CASSEGLAGGMEETQYF